This entry describes one T cell receptor (beta chain). Its antigen is unknown. Clones were sequenced by immunoSEQ multiplex PCR, and TCRdb holds only the in-frame ones, with some missing. This sample has 120,000 or so clones; 84% occur once, and the top ten carry 3% to 4%. Germline V gives CDR1 SGHRS, CDR2 YFSETQ. CDR3 length: 14 residues. V lost 6 bases and J lost 5, with 15 bases in between. This record belongs to a study of identifying expanded T cells in peripheral blood. Study-wide points: Differentially abundant clones: around 1.1 between replicates, approximately 15 at 2 to 3 weeks, more than 18 at four.

This chain uses TRBV5-1 with TRBJ1-3, with D possibly matching TRBD1 (6 bases). The material sequenced was blood. The sequence came from a person aged 18 to 75 in good health. The CDR3 sequence is CASTLSGARNTIYF. The CDR3 DNA is TGCGCCAGCACTCTATCGGGGGCAAGAAACACCATATATTTT.